This T cell receptor beta chain was captured in a study of blood T cells in healthy people across ages. Through a sample-barcoded 5' primer and a J-beta primer mix, a second PCR was run for roughly 7 to 11 cycles. TCRdb re-called the 5' RACE reads with MiXCR, one entry per CDR3 protein. The sample lists some 1.5 million distinct CDR3 sequences; 35% to 45% were seen once. The CDR3 spans 17 residues. Germline V gene data show CDR1 as MGHRA and CDR2 as YSYEKL. V lost 2 bases and J lost 0, with 17 bases in between. The sample holds a few counts of this clonotype. V and J are TRBV4-1 and TRBJ2-7; tentatively, D is TRBD1 (6 bases). Input material: blood. The source of this sequence is a young woman in good health. CDR3 nucleotide sequence: TGCGCCAGCAGCCAAATCCCCTCAGGGGCTATCTCCTACGAGCAGTACTTC. Encoded protein: CASSQIPSGAISYEQYF.